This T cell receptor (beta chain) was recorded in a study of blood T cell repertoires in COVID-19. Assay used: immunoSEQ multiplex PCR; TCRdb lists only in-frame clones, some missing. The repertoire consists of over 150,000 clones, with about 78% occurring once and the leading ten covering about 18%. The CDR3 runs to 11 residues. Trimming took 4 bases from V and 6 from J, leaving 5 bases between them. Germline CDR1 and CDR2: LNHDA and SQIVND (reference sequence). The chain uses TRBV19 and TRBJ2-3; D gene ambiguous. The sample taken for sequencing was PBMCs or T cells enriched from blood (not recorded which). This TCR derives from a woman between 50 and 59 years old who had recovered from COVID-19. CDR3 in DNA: TGTGCCAGTAGTAACTGGGATACGCAGTATTTT. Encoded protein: CASSNWDTQYF.